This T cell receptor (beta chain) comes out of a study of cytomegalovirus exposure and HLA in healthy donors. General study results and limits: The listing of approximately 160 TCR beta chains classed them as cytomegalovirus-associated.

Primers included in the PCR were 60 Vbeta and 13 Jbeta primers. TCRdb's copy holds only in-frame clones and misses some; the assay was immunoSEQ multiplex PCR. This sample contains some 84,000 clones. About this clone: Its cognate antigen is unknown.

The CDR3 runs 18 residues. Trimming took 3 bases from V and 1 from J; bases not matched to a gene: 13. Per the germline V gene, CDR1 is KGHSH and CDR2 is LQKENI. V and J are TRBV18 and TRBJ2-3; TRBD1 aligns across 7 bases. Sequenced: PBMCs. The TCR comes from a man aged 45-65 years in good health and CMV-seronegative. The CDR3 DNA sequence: TGTGCCAGCTCACCTACGGGTACAGGGGTTAAGGGCACAGATACGCAGTATTTT. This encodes CASSPTGTGVKGTDTQYF.